This is a list of T cell receptor beta chains from one sample in a study of cytomegalovirus exposure and HLA in healthy donors. Profiled with immunoSEQ multiplex PCR; TCRdb holds only in-frame clones, not every one. The table has 150,000 to 200,000 clones, 80% to 90% seen once. The material sequenced was PBMCs. Source of these receptors: a man between 18 and 35 years old in good health and CMV-seropositive. The CDR3 runs from the conserved cysteine through the conserved F or W. A D gene is named only where the DNA matches it firmly. Clone size is given for some rows only: seen once, a few or many times, or a class if the clone is expanded.

d_call	v_call	clone_size	j_call	cdr3_nt	cdr3_aa
-	TRBV5-1	-	TRBJ1-1	TGCGCCAGCAACAAACCGGAGGACACTGAAGCTTTCTTT	CASNKPEDTEAFF
-	TRBV9	once	TRBJ2-1	TGTGCCAGCAGCATCCAGGGCTACAATGAGCAGTTCTTC	CASSIQGYNEQFF
TRBD1	TRBV4-2	-	TRBJ1-2	TGTGCCAGCAGCCACGCAAGTCCACAGGGGGCGGACTATGGCTACACCTTC	CASSHASPQGADYGYTF
TRBD1	TRBV5-6	-	TRBJ1-6	TGTGCCAGCAGCTTGTTAAGGGACAGGGGGTATAATTCACCCCTCCACTTT	CASSLLRDRGYNSPLHF
-	TRBV19	-	TRBJ2-1	TGTGCCAGTAGTATTGAGTCAGGTCTCAATGAGCAGTTCTTC	CASSIESGLNEQFF
TRBD1	TRBV7-2	once	TRBJ2-3	TGTGCCAGCAGCTCGACAGGGGGGGATACGCAGTATTTT	CASSSTGGDTQYF
TRBD1	TRBV7-2	-	TRBJ1-4	TGTGCCAGCAGCAAGGACAGGGTGGACGAAAAACTGTTTTTT	CASSKDRVDEKLFF
TRBD1	TRBV25-1	-	TRBJ2-3	TGTGCCAGCAGTGATCCCGGACAGGGATTAGGAAATACGCAGTATTTT	CASSDPGQGLGNTQYF
-	TRBV21-1	-	TRBJ2-7	TGTGCCAGCTGCGAACGGGACAGGATGTCCTACGAGCAGTACTTC	CASCERDRMSYEQYF
-	TRBV5-1	-	TRBJ2-1	TGCGCCAGCAGCCCTGCGTCGAGGAATGAGCAGTTCTTC	CASSPASRNEQFF
-	TRBV7-2	-	TRBJ2-5	TGTGCCAGCAGCTTGGCCGGGGAGACCCAGTACTTC	CASSLAGETQYF
-	TRBV9	-	TRBJ1-6	TGTGCCAGCAGCGTAGGTCCGGACGGGATTTCACCCCTCCACTTT	CASSVGPDGISPLHF
-	TRBV10-2	-	TRBJ1-6	TGCGCCAGCAGTGAGTCCAGGGATTCACCCCTCCACTTT	CASSESRDSPLHF
TRBD1	TRBV5-8	once	TRBJ1-2	TGTGCCAGCAGCTTGGTTGGACAGGGAGATAGGAGCTACACCTTC	CASSLVGQGDRSYTF
TRBD2	TRBV6-5	-	TRBJ2-5	TGTGCCAGCAGTTACTCCCTCGGGAGGGAGACCCAGTACTTC	CASSYSLGRETQYF
-	TRBV7-8	-	TRBJ1-6	TGTGCCAGCAGCTTAATGACAGCAGGGGCCCTCCACTTT	CASSLMTAGALHF
TRBD1	TRBV5-4	few	TRBJ2-3	TGTGCCAGCAGCCCGGGACAGAAGATCACAGATACGCAGTATTTT	CASSPGQKITDTQYF
-	TRBV19	-	TRBJ1-5	TGTGCCACCAAAGAGCCCCGCGGCGGCAATCAGCCCCAGCATTTT	CATKEPRGGNQPQHF
TRBD2	TRBV4-2	-	TRBJ2-5	TGTGCCAGCAGCCAATTTTTGTCCGGGGGGGAGTACTTC	CASSQFLSGGEYF
-	TRBV6-5	-	TRBJ1-6	TGTGCCAGCAGTAATACGGAGGGGCGGAGTTCACCCCTCCACTTT	CASSNTEGRSSPLHF
TRBD2	TRBV7-6	-	TRBJ2-3	TGTGCCAGCAGTTCCCCCCGCGGGGGGGCCTTAGAAAATACGCAGTATTTT	CASSSPRGGALENTQYF
-	TRBV5-1	once	TRBJ1-1	TGCGCCAGCAGCCAACTATCCGGACAGAACACTGAAGCTTTCTTT	CASSQLSGQNTEAFF
-	TRBV9	-	TRBJ2-5	TGTGCCAGCAGCGTAGGACTAGGTTTGCAGACCCAGTACTTC	CASSVGLGLQTQYF
-	TRBV2	-	TRBJ1-2	TGTGCCAGCAGTGGTCGGACAGCCTATGGCTACACCTTC	CASSGRTAYGYTF
TRBD1	TRBV29-1	-	TRBJ2-1	TGCAGCGCTGAAGGACAGGGGAGGAGGATCGATGAGCAGTTCTTC	CSAEGQGRRIDEQFF
TRBD2	TRBV11-3	-	TRBJ2-1	TGTGCCAGCAGCTTGGGACTAGCGGGGGGTCACAATGAGCAGTTCTTC	CASSLGLAGGHNEQFF
-	TRBV5-1	-	TRBJ2-1	TGCGCCAGCAGCTTGGCCGGTCCGGGGAGCTCCTACAATGAGCAGTTCTTC	CASSLAGPGSSYNEQFF
TRBD1	TRBV15	-	TRBJ1-1	TGTGCCACCAGCATGGGACAGGGAAGGACTGAAGCTTTCTTT	CATSMGQGRTEAFF
-	TRBV10-1	-	TRBJ1-1	TGCGCCAGCAGTGAGTCCCAGTGGCACACTGAAGCTTTCTTT	CASSESQWHTEAFF
-	TRBV5-1	-	TRBJ2-5	TGCGCCAGCAGCTTGGGGGGCACCCAAGAGACCCAGTACTTC	CASSLGGTQETQYF
-	TRBV30	-	TRBJ2-2	TGTGCCTGGAATCGAGGCCTCGATGGGTCCGGGGAGCTGTTTTTT	CAWNRGLDGSGELFF
-	TRBV7-9	-	TRBJ2-1	TGTGCCAGCAGCTTATATCCCTCCGCCCTGCGGGGACACAATGAGCAGTTCTTC	CASSLYPSALRGHNEQFF
TRBD1	TRBV6-1	-	TRBJ2-7	TGTGCCAGCAGTGACAGGGGGAGATACGAGCAGTACTTC	CASSDRGRYEQYF
-	TRBV7-8	-	TRBJ1-4	TGTGCCAGCAGCCCTAGTGCGGGGGCGATTAATGAAAAACTGTTTTTT	CASSPSAGAINEKLFF
-	TRBV5-3	once	TRBJ1-2	TGTGCCAGAAGCCGGGCCATCCGGGACACAGCCTATACTTTTCGCTATGGCTACACCTTC	CARSRAIRDTAYTFRYGYTF
-	TRBV5-1	few	TRBJ1-5	TGCGCCAGCAGCTTGGAGGGGGATCGTCCCCAGCATTTT	CASSLEGDRPQHF
TRBD2	TRBV7-7	-	TRBJ2-5	TGTACTAGCAGCTTAGGGGGACTAGCTCCGACCCAGTACTTC	CTSSLGGLAPTQYF
-	TRBV30	-	TRBJ2-7	TGTGCCTGGAGTGGAGACAGAGCCTACGAGCAGTACTTC	CAWSGDRAYEQYF
TRBD1	TRBV9	once	TRBJ2-6	TGTGCCAGCAGCCCGTTAGGACAGGGGGCCTCTGGGGCCAACGTCCTGACTTTC	CASSPLGQGASGANVLTF
-	TRBV7-9	-	TRBJ1-1	TGTTCCAGCAGCCCCCTGGGGGGGGCTTTCTTT	CSSSPLGGAFF
TRBD2	TRBV30	-	TRBJ2-5	TGTGCCTGGACTAGCGGGGCAAAGACCCAGTACTTC	CAWTSGAKTQYF
-	TRBV5-1	-	TRBJ2-1	TGCGCCAGCAGCCTCCGGACAGTCCAGAATGAGCAGTTCTTC	CASSLRTVQNEQFF
TRBD2	TRBV10-1	large	TRBJ2-1	TGCGCCAGCAGTGATGTAGCGGGCAATGAGCAGTTCTTC	CASSDVAGNEQFF
-	TRBV5-1	-	TRBJ2-1	TGCGCCAGCACCCTACGGGTAGGCTCCTACAATGAGCAGTTCTTC	CASTLRVGSYNEQFF